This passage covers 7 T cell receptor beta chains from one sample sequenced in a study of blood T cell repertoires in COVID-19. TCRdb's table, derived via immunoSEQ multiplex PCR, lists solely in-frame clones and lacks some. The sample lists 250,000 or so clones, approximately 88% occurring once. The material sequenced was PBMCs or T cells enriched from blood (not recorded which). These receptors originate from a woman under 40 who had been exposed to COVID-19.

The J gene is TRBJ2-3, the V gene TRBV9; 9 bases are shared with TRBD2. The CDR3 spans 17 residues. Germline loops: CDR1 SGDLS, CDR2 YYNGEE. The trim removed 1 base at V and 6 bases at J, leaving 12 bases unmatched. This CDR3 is CASSVQKGASGKDTQYF. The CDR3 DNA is TGTGCCAGCAGCGTACAGAAGGGGGCTAGCGGGAAGGATACGCAGTATTTT.

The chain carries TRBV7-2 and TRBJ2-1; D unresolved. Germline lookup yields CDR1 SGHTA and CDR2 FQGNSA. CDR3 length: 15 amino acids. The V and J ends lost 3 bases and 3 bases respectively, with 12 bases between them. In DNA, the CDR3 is TGTGCCAGCAGCTTGAACGGAGCCCACTACAATGAGCAGTTCTTC. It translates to CASSLNGAHYNEQFF.

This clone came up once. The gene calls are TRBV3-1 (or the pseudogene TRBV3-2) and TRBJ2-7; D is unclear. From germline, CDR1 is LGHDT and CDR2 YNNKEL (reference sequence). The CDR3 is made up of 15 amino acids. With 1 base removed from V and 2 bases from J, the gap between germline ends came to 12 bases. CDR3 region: CASSQGGGTTYEQYF. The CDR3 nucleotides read TGTGCCAGCAGCCAAGGAGGCGGTACCACCTACGAGCAGTACTTC.

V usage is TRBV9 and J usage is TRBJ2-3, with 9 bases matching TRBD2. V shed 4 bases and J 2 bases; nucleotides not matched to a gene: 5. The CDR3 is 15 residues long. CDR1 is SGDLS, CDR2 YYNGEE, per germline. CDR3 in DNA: TGTGCCAGCAGCTTCAGCGGGGGGATCACAGATACGCAGTATTTT. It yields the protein CASSFSGGITDTQYF.

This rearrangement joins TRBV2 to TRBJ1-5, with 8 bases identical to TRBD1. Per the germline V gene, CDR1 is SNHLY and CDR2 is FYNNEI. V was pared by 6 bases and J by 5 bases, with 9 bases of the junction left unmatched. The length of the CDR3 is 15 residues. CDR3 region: CASSLPDRVYQPQHF. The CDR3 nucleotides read TGTGCCAGCAGCCTCCCGGACAGGGTATATCAGCCCCAGCATTTT.

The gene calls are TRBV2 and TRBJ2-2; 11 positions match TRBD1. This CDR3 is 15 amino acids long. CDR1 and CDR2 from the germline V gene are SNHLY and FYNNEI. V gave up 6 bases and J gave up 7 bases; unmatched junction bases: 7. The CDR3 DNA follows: TGTGCCAGCAGAGAGGACAGGGGGCCGGGCGGGGAGCTGTTTTTT. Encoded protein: CASREDRGPGGELFF.

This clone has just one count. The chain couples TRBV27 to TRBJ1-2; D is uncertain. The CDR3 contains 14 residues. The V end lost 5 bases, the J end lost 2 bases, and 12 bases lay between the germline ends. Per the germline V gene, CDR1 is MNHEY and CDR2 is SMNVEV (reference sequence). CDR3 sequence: CASSPTTRNYGYTF. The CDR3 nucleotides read TGTGCCAGCAGTCCGACGACACGGAACTATGGCTACACCTTC.